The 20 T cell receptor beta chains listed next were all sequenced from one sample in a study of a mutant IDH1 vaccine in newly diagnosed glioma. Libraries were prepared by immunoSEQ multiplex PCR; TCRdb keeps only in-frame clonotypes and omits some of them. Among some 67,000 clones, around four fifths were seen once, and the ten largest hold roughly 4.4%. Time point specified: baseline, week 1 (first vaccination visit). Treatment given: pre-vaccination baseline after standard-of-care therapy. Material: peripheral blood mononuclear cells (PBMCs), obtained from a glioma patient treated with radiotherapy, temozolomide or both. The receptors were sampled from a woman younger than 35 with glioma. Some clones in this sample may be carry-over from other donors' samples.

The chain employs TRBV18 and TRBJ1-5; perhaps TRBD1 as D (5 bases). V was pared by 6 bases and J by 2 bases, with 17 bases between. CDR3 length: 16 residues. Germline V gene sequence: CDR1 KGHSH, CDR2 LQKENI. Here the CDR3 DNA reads TGTGCCAGCTCGACAGAGGATGGGGGGGGCAATCAGCCCCAGCATTTT. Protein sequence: CASSTEDGGGNQPQHF.

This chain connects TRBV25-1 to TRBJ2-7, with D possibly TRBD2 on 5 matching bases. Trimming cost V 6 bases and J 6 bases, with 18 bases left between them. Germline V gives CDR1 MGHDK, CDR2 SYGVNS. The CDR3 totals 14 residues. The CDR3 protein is CASSWPGSGSEQYF. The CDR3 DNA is TGTGCCAGCAGCTGGCCGGGATCGGGGAGCGAGCAGTACTTC.

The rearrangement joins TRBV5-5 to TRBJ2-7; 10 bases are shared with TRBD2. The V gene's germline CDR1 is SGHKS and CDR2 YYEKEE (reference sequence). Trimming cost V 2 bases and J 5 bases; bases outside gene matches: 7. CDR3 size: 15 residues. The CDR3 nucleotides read TGTGCCAGCAGCTTCTCGGCCAGCGGGAGGGACGAGCAGTACTTC. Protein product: CASSFSASGRDEQYF.

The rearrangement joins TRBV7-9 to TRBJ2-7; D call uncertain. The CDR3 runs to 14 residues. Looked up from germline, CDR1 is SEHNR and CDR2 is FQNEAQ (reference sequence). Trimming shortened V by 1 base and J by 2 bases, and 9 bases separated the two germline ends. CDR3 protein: CASSLDLTPYEQYF. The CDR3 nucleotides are TGTGCCAGCAGCTTAGATCTGACACCCTACGAGCAGTACTTC. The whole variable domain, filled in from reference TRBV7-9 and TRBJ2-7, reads DTGVSQNPRHKITKRGQNVTFRCDPISEHNRLYWYRQTLGQGPEFLTYFQNEAQLEKSRLLSDRFSAERPKGSFSTLEIQRTEQGDSAMYLCASSLDLTPYEQYFGPGTRLTVT.

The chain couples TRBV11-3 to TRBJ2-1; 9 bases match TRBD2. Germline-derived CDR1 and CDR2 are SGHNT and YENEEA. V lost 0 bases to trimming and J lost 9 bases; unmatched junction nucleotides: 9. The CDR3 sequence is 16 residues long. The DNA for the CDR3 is TGTGCCAGCAGCTTAGAAGGGACTAGCCCCCACATTGAGCAGTTCTTC. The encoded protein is CASSLEGTSPHIEQFF.

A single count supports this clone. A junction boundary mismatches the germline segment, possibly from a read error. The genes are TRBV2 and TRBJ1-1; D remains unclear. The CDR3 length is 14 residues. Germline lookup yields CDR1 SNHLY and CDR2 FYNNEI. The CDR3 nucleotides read TGTGCCAGCAGTGAAGCTAAGGCGAACATTGAAGCTTTCTTT. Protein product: CASSEAKANIEAFF.

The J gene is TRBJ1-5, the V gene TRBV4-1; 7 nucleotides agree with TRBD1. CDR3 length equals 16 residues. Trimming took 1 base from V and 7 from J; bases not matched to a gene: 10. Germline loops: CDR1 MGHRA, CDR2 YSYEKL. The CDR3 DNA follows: TGCGCCAGCAGCCAAGTACGATCGACAGGGAAACAGCCCCAGCATTTT. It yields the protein CASSQVRSTGKQPQHF.

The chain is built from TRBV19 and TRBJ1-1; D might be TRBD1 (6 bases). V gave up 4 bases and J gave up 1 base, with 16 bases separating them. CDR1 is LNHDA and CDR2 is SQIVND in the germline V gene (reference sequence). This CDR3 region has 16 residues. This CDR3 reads CASSKFRGAENTEAFF. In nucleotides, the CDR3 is TGTGCCAGTAGTAAGTTTAGGGGGGCTGAGAACACTGAAGCTTTCTTT. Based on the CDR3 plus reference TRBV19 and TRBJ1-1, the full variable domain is DGGITQSPKYLFRKEGQNVTLSCEQNLNHDAMYWYRQDPGQGLRLIYYSQIVNDFQKGDIAEGYSVSREKKESFPLTVTSAQKNPTAFYLCASSKFRGAENTEAFFGQGTRLTVV.

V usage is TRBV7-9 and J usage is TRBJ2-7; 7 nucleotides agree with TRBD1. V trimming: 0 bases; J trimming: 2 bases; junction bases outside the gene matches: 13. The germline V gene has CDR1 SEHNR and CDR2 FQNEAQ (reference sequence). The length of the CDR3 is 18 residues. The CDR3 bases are TGTGCCAGCAGCTTAGCGATGCGGACCGGGACAGAGGCCTACGAGCAGTACTTC. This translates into CASSLAMRTGTEAYEQYF.

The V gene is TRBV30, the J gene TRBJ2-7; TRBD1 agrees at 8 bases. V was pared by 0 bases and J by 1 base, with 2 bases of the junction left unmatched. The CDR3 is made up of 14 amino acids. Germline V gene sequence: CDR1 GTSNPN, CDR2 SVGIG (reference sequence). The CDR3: CAWSVWTGSYEQYF. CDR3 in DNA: TGTGCCTGGAGTGTTTGGACAGGGTCCTACGAGCAGTACTTC.

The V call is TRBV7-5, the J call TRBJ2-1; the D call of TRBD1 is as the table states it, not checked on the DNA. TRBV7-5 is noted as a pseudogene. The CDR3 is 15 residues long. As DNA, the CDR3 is TGTGCCAGAAGGACCGGGACAGGGGAGTGGAATGAGCAGTTCTTC. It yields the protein CARRTGTGEWNEQFF.

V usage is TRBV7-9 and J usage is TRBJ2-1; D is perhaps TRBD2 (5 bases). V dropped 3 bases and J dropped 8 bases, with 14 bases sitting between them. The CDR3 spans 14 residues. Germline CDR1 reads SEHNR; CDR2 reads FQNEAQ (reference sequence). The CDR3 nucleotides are TGTGCCAGCAGCTTGGCGGGTACCCCCCATGAGCAGTTCTTC. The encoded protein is CASSLAGTPHEQFF.

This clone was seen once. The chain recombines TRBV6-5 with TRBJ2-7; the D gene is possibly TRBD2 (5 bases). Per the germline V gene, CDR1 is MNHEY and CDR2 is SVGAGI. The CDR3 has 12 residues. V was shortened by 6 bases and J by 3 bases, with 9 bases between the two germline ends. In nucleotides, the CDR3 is TGTGCCAGCAGAACGGGGATCTACGAGCAGTACTTC. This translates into CASRTGIYEQYF.

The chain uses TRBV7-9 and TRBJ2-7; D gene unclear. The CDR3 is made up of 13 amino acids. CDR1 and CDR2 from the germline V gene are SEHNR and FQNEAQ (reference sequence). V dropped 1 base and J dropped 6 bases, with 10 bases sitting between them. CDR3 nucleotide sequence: TGTGCCAGCAGCTTAGGGGCCGGGCCCGAGCAGTACTTC. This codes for CASSLGAGPEQYF.

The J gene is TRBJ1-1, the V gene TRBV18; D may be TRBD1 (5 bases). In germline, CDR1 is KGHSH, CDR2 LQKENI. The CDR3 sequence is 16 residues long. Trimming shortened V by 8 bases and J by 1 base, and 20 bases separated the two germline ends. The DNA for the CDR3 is TGTGCCAGCGCCAGGGAAGGGTCTCGAGGGAACACTGAAGCTTTCTTT. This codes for CASAREGSRGNTEAFF.

CDR3 in amino acids: CASSPSGISDYGYTF. Here the CDR3 DNA reads TGTGCCAGCAGCCCTAGCGGGATATCGGACTATGGCTACACCTTC. This sequence joins TRBV7-9 and TRBJ1-2, with D uncertain. Germline V gene data show CDR1 as SEHNR and CDR2 as FQNEAQ (reference sequence). The germline V and J ends were trimmed by 5 bases and 3 bases, with 16 bases remaining between them. CDR3 length: 15 residues.

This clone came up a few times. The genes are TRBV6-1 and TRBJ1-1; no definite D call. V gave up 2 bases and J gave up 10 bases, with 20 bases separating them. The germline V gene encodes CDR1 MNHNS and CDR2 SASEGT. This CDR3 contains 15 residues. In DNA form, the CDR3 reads TGTGCCAGCAGTGAAATGGTCGGTGGATTGGTTGGAGCTTTCTTT. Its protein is CASSEMVGGLVGAFF.

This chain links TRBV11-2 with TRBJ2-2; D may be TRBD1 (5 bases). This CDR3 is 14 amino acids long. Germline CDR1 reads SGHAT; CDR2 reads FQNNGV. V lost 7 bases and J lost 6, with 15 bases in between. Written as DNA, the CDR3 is TGTGCCAGCACCCTAGTGGGGCGGTCCGGGGAGCTGTTTTTT. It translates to CASTLVGRSGELFF.

The CDR3 spells CASSYQGRDYEQYF. CDR3 coding DNA: TGTGCCAGCAGTTACCAGGGTAGGGACTACGAGCAGTACTTC. The rearrangement joins TRBV6-5 to TRBJ2-7, with TRBD1 as a possible D gene (5 bases). CDR1 and CDR2 from the germline V gene are MNHEY and SVGAGI. This CDR3 is built from 14 residues. Trimming removed 2 bases from V and 3 bases from J, with 11 bases in between.

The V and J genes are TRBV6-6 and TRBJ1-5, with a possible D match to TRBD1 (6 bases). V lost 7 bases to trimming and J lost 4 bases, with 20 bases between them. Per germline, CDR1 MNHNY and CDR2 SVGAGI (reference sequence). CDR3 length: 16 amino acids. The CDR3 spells CASTQGGGLSNQPQHF. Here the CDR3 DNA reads TGTGCCAGCACCCAAGGGGGGGGTTTGTCAAATCAGCCCCAGCATTTT.